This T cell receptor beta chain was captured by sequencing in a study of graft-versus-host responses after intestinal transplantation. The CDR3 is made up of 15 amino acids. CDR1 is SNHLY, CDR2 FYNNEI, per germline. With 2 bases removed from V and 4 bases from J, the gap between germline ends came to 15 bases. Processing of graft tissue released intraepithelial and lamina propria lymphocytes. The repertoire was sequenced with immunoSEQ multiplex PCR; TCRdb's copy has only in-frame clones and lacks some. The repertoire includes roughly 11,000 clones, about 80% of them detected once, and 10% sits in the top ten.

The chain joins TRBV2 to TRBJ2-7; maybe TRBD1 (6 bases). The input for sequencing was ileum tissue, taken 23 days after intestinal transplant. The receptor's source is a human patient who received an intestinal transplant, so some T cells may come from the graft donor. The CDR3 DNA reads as TGTGCCAGCAGTGAACCGGCTCAGGGGCTTTACGAGCAGTACTTC. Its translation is CASSEPAQGLYEQYF. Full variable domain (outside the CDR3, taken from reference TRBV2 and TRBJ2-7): EPEVTQTPSHQVTQMGQEVILRCVPISNHLYFYWYRQILGQKVEFLVSFYNNEISEKSEIFDDQFSVERPDGSNFTLKIRSTKLEDSAMYFCASSEPAQGLYEQYFGPGTRLTVT.